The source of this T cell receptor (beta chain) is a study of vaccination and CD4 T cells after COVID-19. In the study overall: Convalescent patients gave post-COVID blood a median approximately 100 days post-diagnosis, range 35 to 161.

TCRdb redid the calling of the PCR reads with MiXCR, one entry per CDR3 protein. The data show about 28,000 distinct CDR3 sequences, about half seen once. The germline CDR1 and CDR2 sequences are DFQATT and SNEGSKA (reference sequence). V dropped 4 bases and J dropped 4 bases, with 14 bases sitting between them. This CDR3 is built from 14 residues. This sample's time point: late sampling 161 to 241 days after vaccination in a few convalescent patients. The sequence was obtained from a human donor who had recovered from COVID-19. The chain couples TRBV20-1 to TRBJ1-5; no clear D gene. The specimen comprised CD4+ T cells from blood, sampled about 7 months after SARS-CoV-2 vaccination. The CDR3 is CSAIGPEENQPQHF. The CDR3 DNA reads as TGCAGTGCTATCGGGCCGGAGGAGAATCAGCCCCAGCATTTT.